A single sample gave rise to the 29 T cell receptor beta chains below, sequenced in a study of cytotoxic CD8 clonotypes in ibrutinib-treated CLL. Generated by immunoSEQ multiplex PCR, the TCRdb table keeps only in-frame clones and is missing some. The repertoire includes 250,000 to 350,000 clones, around 69% of them detected once, and around 5.3% sits in the top ten. Sequencing used PBMCs, obtained at disease progression, from a patient treated with ibrutinib. These receptor sequences come from a human donor with chronic lymphocytic leukemia.

This clone appeared once. This sequence joins TRBV6-4 and TRBJ2-1; D might be TRBD1 (6 bases). The germline V gene encodes CDR1 MRHNA and CDR2 SNTAGT. V shed 5 bases and J shed 0 bases, with 11 bases lying between them. This CDR3 is 15 amino acids long. The CDR3 protein is CASSNRESSYNEQFF. The CDR3 nucleotides are TGTGCCAGCAGTAACAGGGAGAGCTCCTACAATGAGCAGTTCTTC.

The chain combines TRBV11-2 with TRBJ1-4; 8 bases are shared with TRBD1. The CDR3 length is 15 residues. Germline CDR1 and CDR2: SGHAT and FQNNGV. V gave up 1 base and J gave up 6 bases; unmatched junction bases: 4. The CDR3 sequence: CASSLGTGNDEKLFF. CDR3 in DNA: TGTGCCAGCAGCTTAGGGACAGGGAATGATGAAAAACTGTTTTTT. Full variable domain (missing parts from reference TRBV11-2 and TRBJ1-4): EAGVAQSPRYKIIEKRQSVAFWCNPISGHATLYWYQQILGQGPKLLIQFQNNGVVDDSQLPKDRFSAERLKGVDSTLKIQPAKLEDSAVYLCASSLGTGNDEKLFFGSGTQLSVL.

This rearrangement joins TRBV10-2 to TRBJ2-7; D remains unclear. The CDR3 extends over 13 amino acids. V lost 4 bases, J lost 3 bases, and 10 bases lay in between. Germline CDR1 is WSHSY and CDR2 is SAAADI. Here the CDR3 reads CASSVARSYEQYF. In nucleotides, the CDR3 is TGCGCCAGCAGTGTTGCGAGAAGCTACGAGCAGTACTTC.

This chain links TRBV19 with TRBJ2-2, with D perhaps given as TRBD1 or TRBD2 (7 bases each). V lost 5 bases, J lost 2 bases, and 18 bases lay in between. CDR1 is LNHDA and CDR2 is SQIVND in the germline V gene (reference sequence). The CDR3 is 17 residues long. The CDR3 here is CASSLSRQGLNTGELFF. The CDR3 DNA reads as TGTGCCAGTAGTCTCTCGAGACAGGGACTAAACACCGGGGAGCTGTTTTTT.

This clone was detected only a few times. The chain links TRBV27 to TRBJ2-7, with a possible D match to TRBD2 (6 bases). The CDR3 is made up of 14 amino acids. Germline loops: CDR1 MNHEY, CDR2 SMNVEV (reference sequence). Trimming cost V 3 bases and J 5 bases, with 14 bases left between them. The CDR3 bases are TGTGCCAGCAGTTTGTCATCAGGGAGGAACGAGCAGTACTTC. Translation gives CASSLSSGRNEQYF.

The rearrangement links TRBV6-1 to TRBJ2-1; 7 positions match TRBD2. V shed 4 bases, J shed 6 bases, and the junction held 6 bases outside the gene matches. CDR1 and CDR2 from the germline V gene are MNHNS and SASEGT. This CDR3 contains 14 residues. The CDR3 loop is CASSVLADRNEQFF. The CDR3 nucleotides read TGTGCCAGCAGTGTTCTAGCGGACCGCAATGAGCAGTTCTTC.

This chain links TRBV4-3 with TRBJ2-4; 9 positions match TRBD1. Trimming took 2 bases from V and 9 from J; bases not matched to a gene: 8. Germline-derived CDR1 and CDR2 are LGHNA and YSLEER. The CDR3 spans 15 residues. The CDR3 DNA reads TGCGCCAGCAGCCAACTACCGGGACAGGGAACCATTCAGTACTTC. Its translation: CASSQLPGQGTIQYF.

The J gene is TRBJ2-2, the V gene TRBV5-4; 11 bases line up with TRBD2. Trimming removed 0 bases from V and 6 bases from J; junction bases left unmatched: 1. The CDR3 loop spans 15 amino acids. CDR1 is SGHNT, CDR2 YYREEE, per germline (reference sequence). The CDR3 spells CASSLGTSGSGELFF. CDR3 nucleotides: TGTGCCAGCAGCTTGGGGACTAGCGGGTCCGGGGAGCTGTTTTTT. Using reference TRBV5-4 and TRBJ2-2 for the parts outside the CDR3, the full variable domain is ETGVTQSPTHLIKTRGQQVTLRCSSQSGHNTVSWYQQALGQGPQFIFQYYREEENGRGNFPPRFSGLQFPNYSSELNVNALELDDSALYLCASSLGTSGSGELFFGEGSRLTVL.

The gene calls are TRBV27 and TRBJ2-1, with 11 bases that match TRBD2. The CDR3 runs to 17 residues. Germline V gives CDR1 MNHEY, CDR2 SMNVEV (reference sequence). Unmatched junction bases numbered 7, after V lost 4 bases and J lost 2 bases. The CDR3 loop is CASSSHSGRATYNEQFF. DNA of the CDR3: TGTGCCAGCAGTTCCCATAGCGGGAGGGCCACCTACAATGAGCAGTTCTTC.

The chain joins TRBV7-3 to TRBJ2-3; the match to TRBD1 covers 7 bases. The CDR3 has 15 amino acids. V shed 5 bases and J 0 bases; nucleotides not matched to a gene: 5. Germline CDR1 reads SGHTA; CDR2 reads FQGTGA. The CDR3 nucleotides are TGTGCCAGCAGCGTTCCAGGGGGTAGCACAGATACGCAGTATTTT. As protein: CASSVPGGSTDTQYF.

V is TRBV28 and J is TRBJ2-7, with a tentative D call TRBD2 (5 bases). V was clipped by 1 base and J by 6 bases, with 13 bases between them. Germline V gives CDR1 MDHEN, CDR2 SYDVKM. The CDR3 has 14 residues. The CDR3 region has the DNA TGTGCCAGCAGTTTATCGCCTGGGAGAGGCGAGCAGTACTTC. This sequence encodes CASSLSPGRGEQYF.

This chain uses TRBV10-3 with TRBJ2-5, with D hard to call. CDR1 and CDR2 (germline): ENHRY, SYGVKD. The germline V and J ends were trimmed by 0 bases and 2 bases, with 7 bases remaining between them. This CDR3 is 14 amino acids long. The CDR3 nucleotides read TGTGCCATCAGTGAGTCGAGAAGACAAGAGACCCAGTACTTC. Protein: CAISESRRQETQYF.

The V call is TRBV28, the J call TRBJ1-5; 7 positions match TRBD1. The CDR3 covers 12 residues. Germline lookup yields CDR1 MDHEN and CDR2 SYDVKM. V trimming: 8 bases; J trimming: 4 bases; junction bases outside the gene matches: 2. The CDR3 bases are TGTGCCAGCCTGACAGGGAATCAGCCCCAGCATTTT. It encodes CASLTGNQPQHF.

The chain employs TRBV28 and TRBJ1-1; D remains unclear. The germline V and J ends were trimmed by 7 bases and 2 bases, with 14 bases remaining between them. The germline CDR1 and CDR2 sequences are MDHEN and SYDVKM. The CDR3 covers 14 residues. Here the CDR3 reads CASNLLRENTEAFF. DNA for the CDR3: TGTGCCAGCAACCTATTAAGGGAAAACACTGAAGCTTTCTTT. Full variable domain (rest looked up from reference TRBV28 and TRBJ1-1): DVKVTQSSRYLVKRTGEKVFLECVQDMDHENMFWYRQDPGLGLRLIYFSYDVKMKEKGDIPEGYSVSREKKERFSLILESASTNQTSMYLCASNLLRENTEAFFGQGTRLTVV.

The CDR3 protein is CASTPISFGHNEQFF. Here the CDR3 DNA reads TGTGCCAGCACACCAATCAGTTTCGGGCACAATGAGCAGTTCTTC. This sequence joins TRBV6-5 and TRBJ2-1, with unresolved D. This CDR3 is built from 15 residues. V lost 7 bases and J 5 bases, leaving 18 bases between the germline ends. CDR1 MNHEY and CDR2 SVGAGI come from the germline V gene.

The chain uses TRBV18 and TRBJ2-3, with 7 nucleotides matching TRBD1. The CDR3 contains 14 residues. The V and J ends lost 5 bases and 0 bases, in that order; junction bases with no gene match: 2. The germline CDR1 and CDR2 sequences are KGHSH and LQKENI. The CDR3 nucleotides are TGTGCCAGCTCATTGGGACAGAGCACAGATACGCAGTATTTT. The encoded protein is CASSLGQSTDTQYF.

This clone showed up just once. The chain is built from TRBV5-5 and TRBJ1-5; D possibly corresponds to TRBD1 (5 bases). The V gene lost 3 bases and the J gene lost 0 bases, with 13 bases spanning the gap. In germline, CDR1 is SGHKS, CDR2 YYEKEE (reference sequence). CDR3 size: 16 residues. Here the CDR3 reads CASSSFPTDSNQPQHF. CDR3 nucleotide sequence: TGTGCCAGCAGCTCCTTTCCGACAGATAGCAATCAGCCCCAGCATTTT.

The chain carries TRBV7-9 and TRBJ2-7, with D possibly matching TRBD1 (6 bases). Germline V gene data show CDR1 as SEHNR and CDR2 as FQNEAQ (reference sequence). Deletions cut 7 bases from V and 0 bases from J, with 16 bases between. The CDR3 extends over 15 amino acids. The CDR3 DNA reads as TGTGCCAGCACCTCCCAGGGGTCCAGCTCCTACGAGCAGTACTTC. Protein sequence: CASTSQGSSSYEQYF. Together with reference TRBV7-9 and TRBJ2-7, the CDR3 gives the full variable domain: DTGVSQNPRHKITKRGQNVTFRCDPISEHNRLYWYRQTLGQGPEFLTYFQNEAQLEKSRLLSDRFSAERPKGSFSTLEIQRTEQGDSAMYLCASTSQGSSSYEQYFGPGTRLTVT.

This rearrangement joins TRBV27 to TRBJ2-5; D possibly corresponds to TRBD2 (6 bases). The germline V and J ends were trimmed by 1 base and 6 bases, with 9 bases remaining between them. CDR3 size: 13 residues. Germline V lookup: CDR1 MNHEY, CDR2 SMNVEV (reference sequence). The CDR3 spells CASSLWGEQTQYF. CDR3 in DNA: TGTGCCAGCAGTTTATGGGGGGAGCAGACCCAGTACTTC.

This chain joins TRBV6-1 and TRBJ2-2, with 7 bases aligning to TRBD1. The CDR3 extends over 17 amino acids. In germline, CDR1 is MNHNS, CDR2 SASEGT. V trimming: 2 bases; J trimming: 2 bases; junction bases outside the gene matches: 8. The CDR3 loop reads CASSELEGAVNTGELFF. In DNA, the CDR3 is TGTGCCAGCAGTGAACTAGAGGGGGCTGTCAACACCGGGGAGCTGTTTTTT.

This chain connects TRBV7-9 to TRBJ2-7; the D is unclear. Germline V CDR1 and CDR2: SEHNR, FQNEAQ (reference sequence). V shed 1 base and J shed 2 bases, with 6 bases lying between them. CDR3 length: 13 residues. The CDR3 spells CASSLDRTYEQYF. In DNA form, the CDR3 reads TGTGCCAGCAGCTTAGACCGGACCTACGAGCAGTACTTC.

The rearrangement links TRBV2 to TRBJ2-3; D is unclear. V gave up 9 bases and J gave up 4 bases, with 17 bases separating them. This CDR3 has 14 residues. From germline, CDR1 is SNHLY and CDR2 FYNNEI. This CDR3 reads CARLLPGNADTQYF. CDR3 DNA sequence: TGTGCCAGACTCCTCCCTGGTAACGCAGATACGCAGTATTTT.

The chain is built from TRBV27 and TRBJ2-1, with TRBD2 matching over 10 bases. The germline CDR1 and CDR2 sequences are MNHEY and SMNVEV (reference sequence). V lost 7 bases and J lost 5; bases outside the gene matches: 14. The length of the CDR3 is 17 residues. CDR3 sequence: CASTPLLLAGVNNEQFF. CDR3 DNA: TGTGCCAGCACCCCTTTGCTGCTAGCGGGGGTTAACAATGAGCAGTTCTTC.

The chain links TRBV28 to TRBJ2-7; the D gene is possibly TRBD1 (5 bases). The germline V gene has CDR1 MDHEN and CDR2 SYDVKM. The V end was cut by 6 bases, the J end by 0 bases, with 12 bases between. CDR3 length: 14 residues. In DNA, the CDR3 is TGTGCCAGCAGGAAGGGGTTAATCTCCTACGAGCAGTACTTC. Protein product: CASRKGLISYEQYF.

The V call is TRBV27, the J call TRBJ1-2, with D hard to call. Trimming pared 5 bases from V and 2 bases from J, leaving 15 bases between. CDR1 is MNHEY and CDR2 is SMNVEV in the germline V gene (reference sequence). The length of the CDR3 is 15 residues. The CDR3 nucleotides are TGTGCCAGCAGTCCACACAGTCCCCGGAACTATGGCTACACCTTC. This codes for CASSPHSPRNYGYTF.

This rearrangement joins TRBV6-6 to TRBJ1-2; no definite D call. Trimming shortened V by 2 bases and J by 6 bases, and 10 bases separated the two germline ends. Germline V gene sequence: CDR1 MNHNY, CDR2 SVGAGI (reference sequence). This CDR3 has 13 amino acids. The CDR3 DNA is TGTGCCAGCAGTTACAGGGCCGAAAATGGCTACACCTTC. This codes for CASSYRAENGYTF.

This clone occurred a few times. The genes are TRBV9 and TRBJ1-1, with TRBD1 as a possible D gene (6 bases). The ends were cut back, 6 bases at V and 1 base at J, with 13 bases in the middle. Germline-derived CDR1 and CDR2 are SGDLS and YYNGEE. The CDR3 contains 14 residues. CDR3: CASTPGQTNTEAFF. The CDR3 nucleotides are TGTGCCAGCACTCCCGGACAGACGAACACTGAAGCTTTCTTT.

The rearrangement joins TRBV29-1 to TRBJ1-1; possibly TRBD1 for D (6 bases). The germline V gene has CDR1 SQVTM and CDR2 ANQGSEA. Deletions cut 4 bases from V and 5 bases from J, with 17 bases between. This CDR3 is 14 amino acids long. The CDR3 sequence: CSVGGPGVGTEAFF. For the CDR3, the DNA is TGCAGCGTTGGGGGGCCAGGGGTTGGAACTGAAGCTTTCTTT.

CDR3 coding DNA: TGTGCCAGCAGCCAGCCGGGACTAGCGGGAGGAGTGCCCTACGAGCAGTACTTC. This encodes CASSQPGLAGGVPYEQYF. The genes are TRBV28 and TRBJ2-7, with 15 bases matching TRBD2. Looked up from germline, CDR1 is MDHEN and CDR2 is SYDVKM. The CDR3 consists of 18 residues. The V segment lost 6 bases and the J segment 2 bases; nucleotides outside the gene matches: 11. The whole variable domain, remainder taken from reference TRBV28 and TRBJ2-7, is DVKVTQSSRYLVKRTGEKVFLECVQDMDHENMFWYRQDPGLGLRLIYFSYDVKMKEKGDIPEGYSVSREKKERFSLILESASTNQTSMYLCASSQPGLAGGVPYEQYFGPGTRLTVT.